This TCR beta chain derives from a study of beta chain features in type 1 diabetes. The junction had 4 bases not matched to a gene; V was cut back by 4 bases and J by 5 bases. The CDR3 is 14 residues long. Germline values: CDR1 SGHRS, CDR2 YFSETQ. This clone was picked up a small number of times. cDNA synthesis used the whole RNA isolate, giving expressed TCRB sequences. The protocol was immunoSEQ multiplex PCR, while the TCRdb copy is restricted to in-frame clones and leaves out a portion. The table has about 220,000 clones, approximately 10% seen once. This clonotype was sampled from a man younger than 35 in good health. Sample: central memory CD4+ T cells from blood. J is TRBJ2-1 and V is TRBV5-1, with 9 nucleotides matching TRBD1. CDR3 residues: CASSRDRADNEQFF. In DNA, the CDR3 is TGCGCCAGCAGCAGGGACAGGGCCGACAATGAGCAGTTCTTC.